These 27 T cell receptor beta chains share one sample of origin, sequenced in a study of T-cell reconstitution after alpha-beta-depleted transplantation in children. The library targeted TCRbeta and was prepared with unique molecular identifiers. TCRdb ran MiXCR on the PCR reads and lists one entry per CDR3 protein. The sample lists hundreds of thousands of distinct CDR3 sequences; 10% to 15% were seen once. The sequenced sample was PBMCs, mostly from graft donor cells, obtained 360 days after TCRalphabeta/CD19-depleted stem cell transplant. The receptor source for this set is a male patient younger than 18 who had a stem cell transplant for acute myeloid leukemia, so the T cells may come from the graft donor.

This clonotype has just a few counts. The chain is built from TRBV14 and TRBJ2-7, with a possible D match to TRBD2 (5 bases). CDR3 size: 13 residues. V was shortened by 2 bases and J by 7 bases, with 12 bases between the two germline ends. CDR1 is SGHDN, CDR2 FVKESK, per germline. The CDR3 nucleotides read TGTGCCAGCAGCCAACCAGGACCGGGAGAGCAGTACTTC. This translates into CASSQPGPGEQYF.

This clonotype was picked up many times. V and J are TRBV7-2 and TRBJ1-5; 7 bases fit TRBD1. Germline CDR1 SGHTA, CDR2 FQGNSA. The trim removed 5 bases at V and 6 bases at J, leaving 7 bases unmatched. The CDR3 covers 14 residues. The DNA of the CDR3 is TGTGCCAGCAGCGCGTACAGGGGTGGTCAGCCCCAGCATTTT. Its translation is CASSAYRGGQPQHF.

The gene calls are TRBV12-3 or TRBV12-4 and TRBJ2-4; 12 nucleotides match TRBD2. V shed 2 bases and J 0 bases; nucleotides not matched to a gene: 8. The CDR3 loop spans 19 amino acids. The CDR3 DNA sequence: TGTGCCAGCAGTTTAACCAGGCTGGGACTAGCGGGAGCCAAAAACATTCAGTACTTC. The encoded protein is CASSLTRLGLAGAKNIQYF.

The CDR3 is CASSLDGGTGKNIQYF. In DNA, the CDR3 is TGTGCCAGCAGCTTAGATGGGGGCACCGGCAAAAACATTCAGTACTTC. The V call is TRBV11-2, the J call TRBJ2-4, with D maybe TRBD1 (6 bases). Trimming stripped 0 bases from V and 3 bases from J, with 12 bases between. The CDR3 runs to 16 residues. Per the germline V gene, CDR1 is SGHAT and CDR2 is FQNNGV.

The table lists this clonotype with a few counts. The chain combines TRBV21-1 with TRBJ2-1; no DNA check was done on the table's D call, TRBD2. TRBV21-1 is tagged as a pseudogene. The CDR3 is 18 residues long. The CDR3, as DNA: TGTGCCAGCAACATTACTAATGATAGCGGTAGCTCCTACAATGAGCAGTTCTTC. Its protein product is CASNITNDSGSSYNEQFF.

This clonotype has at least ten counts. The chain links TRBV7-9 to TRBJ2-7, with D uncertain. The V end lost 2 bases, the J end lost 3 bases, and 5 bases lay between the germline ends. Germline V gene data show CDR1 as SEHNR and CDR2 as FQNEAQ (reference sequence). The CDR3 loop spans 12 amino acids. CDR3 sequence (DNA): TGTGCCAGCAGCTTAAAAGACTACGAGCAGTACTTC. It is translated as CASSLKDYEQYF.

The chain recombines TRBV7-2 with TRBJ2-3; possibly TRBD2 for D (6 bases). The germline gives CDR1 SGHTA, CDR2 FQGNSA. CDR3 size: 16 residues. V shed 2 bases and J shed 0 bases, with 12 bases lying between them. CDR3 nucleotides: TGTGCCAGCAGCTTAACCCGAGGGACTAGCACAGATACGCAGTATTTT. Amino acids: CASSLTRGTSTDTQYF.

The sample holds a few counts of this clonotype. The CDR3 DNA is TGCAGCCTTGGAATTGCTGATCAGCCCCAGCATTTT. Translating gives CSLGIADQPQHF. The chain links TRBV20-1 to TRBJ1-5; no definite D call. The germline V gene has CDR1 DFQATT and CDR2 SNEGSKA (reference sequence). The CDR3 runs to 12 residues.

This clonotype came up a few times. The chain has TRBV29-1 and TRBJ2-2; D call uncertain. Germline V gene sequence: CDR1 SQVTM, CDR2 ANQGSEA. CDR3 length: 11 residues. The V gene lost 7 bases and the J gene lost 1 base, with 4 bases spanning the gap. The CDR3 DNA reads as TGCAGCGGGCAGAACACCGGGGAGCTGTTTTTT. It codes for CSGQNTGELFF.

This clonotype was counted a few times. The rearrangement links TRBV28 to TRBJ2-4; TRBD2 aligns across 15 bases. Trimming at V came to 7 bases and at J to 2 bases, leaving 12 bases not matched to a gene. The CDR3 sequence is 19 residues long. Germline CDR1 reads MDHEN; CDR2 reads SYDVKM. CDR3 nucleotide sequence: TGTGCCAGCACCCCAAGGACTAGCGGGAGGGCCGGGACCAAAAACATTCAGTACTTC. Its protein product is CASTPRTSGRAGTKNIQYF.

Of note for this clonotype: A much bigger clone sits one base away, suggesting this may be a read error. The CDR3 coding sequence is TGTGCCAGCAGGAGCTTAGCCCTAGCGGGAGAACCCGGGGAGCTGTTTTTT. This translates into CASRSLALAGEPGELFF. V and J are TRBV7-2 and TRBJ2-2, with 10 bases fitting TRBD2. The CDR3 is made up of 17 amino acids. With V trimmed by 6 bases and J by 6 bases, 13 bases remained unmatched. The germline gives CDR1 SGHTA, CDR2 FQGNSA.

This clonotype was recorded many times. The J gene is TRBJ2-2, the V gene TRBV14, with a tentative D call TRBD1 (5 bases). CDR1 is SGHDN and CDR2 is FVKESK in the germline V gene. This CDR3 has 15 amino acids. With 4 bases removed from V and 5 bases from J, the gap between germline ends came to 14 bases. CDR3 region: CASSPFRGWTGELFF. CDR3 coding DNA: TGTGCCAGCAGCCCCTTTAGGGGATGGACCGGGGAGCTGTTTTTT.

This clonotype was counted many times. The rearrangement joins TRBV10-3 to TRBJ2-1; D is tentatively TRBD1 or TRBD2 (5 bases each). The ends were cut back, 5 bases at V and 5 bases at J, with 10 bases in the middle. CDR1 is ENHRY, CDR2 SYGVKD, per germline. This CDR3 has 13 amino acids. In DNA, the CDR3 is TGTGCCATCAGTCCGAGGGGAGACAATGAGCAGTTCTTC. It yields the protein CAISPRGDNEQFF.

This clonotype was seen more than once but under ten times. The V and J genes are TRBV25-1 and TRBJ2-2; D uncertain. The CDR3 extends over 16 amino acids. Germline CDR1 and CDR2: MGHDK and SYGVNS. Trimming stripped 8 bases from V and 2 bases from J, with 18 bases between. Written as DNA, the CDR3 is TGTGCCAGCTCCGATAGACTCAATCCAAACACCGGGGAGCTGTTTTTT. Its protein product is CASSDRLNPNTGELFF. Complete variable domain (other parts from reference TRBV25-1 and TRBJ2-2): EADIYQTPRYLVIGTGKKITLECSQTMGHDKMYWYQQDPGMELHLIHYSYGVNSTEKGDLSSESTVSRIRTEHFPLTLESARPSHTSQYLCASSDRLNPNTGELFFGEGSRLTVL.

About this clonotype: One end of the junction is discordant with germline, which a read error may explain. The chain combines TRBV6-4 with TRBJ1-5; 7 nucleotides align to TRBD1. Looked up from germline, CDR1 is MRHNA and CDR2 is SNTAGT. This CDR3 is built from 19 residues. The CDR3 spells CAISDRAKRLDRSNQPQHF. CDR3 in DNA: TGTGCCATCAGTGACAGGGCGAAAAGGCTAGACAGGAGCAATCAGCCCCAGCATTTT.

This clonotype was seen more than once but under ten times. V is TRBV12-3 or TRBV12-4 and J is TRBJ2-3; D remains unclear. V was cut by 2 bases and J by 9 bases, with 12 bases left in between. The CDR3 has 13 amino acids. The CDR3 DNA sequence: TGTGCCAGCAGTTTACGACACTTAAGAACGCAGTATTTT. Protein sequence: CASSLRHLRTQYF.

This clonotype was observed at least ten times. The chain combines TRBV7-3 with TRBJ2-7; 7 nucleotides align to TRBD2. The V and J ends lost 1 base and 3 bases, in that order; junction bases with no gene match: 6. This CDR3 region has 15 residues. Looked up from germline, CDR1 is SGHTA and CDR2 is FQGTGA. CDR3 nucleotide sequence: TGTGCCAGCAGCTTAAGGCCTAGCGGACACTACGAGCAGTACTTC. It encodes CASSLRPSGHYEQYF.

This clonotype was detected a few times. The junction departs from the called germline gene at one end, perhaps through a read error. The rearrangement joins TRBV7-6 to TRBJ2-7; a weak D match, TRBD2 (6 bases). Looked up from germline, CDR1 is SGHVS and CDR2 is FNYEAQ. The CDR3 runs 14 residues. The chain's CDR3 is CASNLAAASYEQYF. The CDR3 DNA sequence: TGTGCCAGCAACTTAGCGGCAGCCTCCTACGAGCAGTACTTC.

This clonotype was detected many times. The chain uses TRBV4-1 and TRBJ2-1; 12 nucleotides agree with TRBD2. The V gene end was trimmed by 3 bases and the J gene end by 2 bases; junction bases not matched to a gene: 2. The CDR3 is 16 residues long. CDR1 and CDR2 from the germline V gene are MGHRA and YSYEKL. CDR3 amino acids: CASSHLAGGPYNEQFF. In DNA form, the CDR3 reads TGCGCCAGCAGCCACCTAGCGGGAGGGCCCTACAATGAGCAGTTCTTC.

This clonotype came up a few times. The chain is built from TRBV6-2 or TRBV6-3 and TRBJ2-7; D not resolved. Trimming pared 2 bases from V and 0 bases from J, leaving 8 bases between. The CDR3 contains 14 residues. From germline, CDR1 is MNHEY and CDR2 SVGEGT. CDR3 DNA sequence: TGTGCCAGCAGTTACGTCTTGTCCTCCTACGAGCAGTACTTC. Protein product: CASSYVLSSYEQYF.

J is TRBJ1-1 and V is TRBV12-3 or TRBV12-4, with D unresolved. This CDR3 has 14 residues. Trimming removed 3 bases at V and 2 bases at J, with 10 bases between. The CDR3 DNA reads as TGTGCCAGCAGTTTTTCCGGTACCAACACTGAAGCTTTCTTT. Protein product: CASSFSGTNTEAFF.

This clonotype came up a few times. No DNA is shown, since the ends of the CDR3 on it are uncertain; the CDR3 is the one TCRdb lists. The CDR3 sequence is CASSFGAGNYEQYF. This rearrangement joins TRBV2 to TRBJ2-7; TRBD1 is the table's D call and was not checked against the DNA. Looked up from germline, CDR1 is SNHLY and CDR2 is FYNNEI. The CDR3 is 14 residues long, counting both termini.

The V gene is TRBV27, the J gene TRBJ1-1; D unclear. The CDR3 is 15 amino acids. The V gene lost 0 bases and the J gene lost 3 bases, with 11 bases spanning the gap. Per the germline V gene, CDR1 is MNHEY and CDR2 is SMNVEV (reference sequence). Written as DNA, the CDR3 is TGTGCCAGCAGTTTATCCGTGCCGAGGGACACTGAAGCTTTCTTT. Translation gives CASSLSVPRDTEAFF.

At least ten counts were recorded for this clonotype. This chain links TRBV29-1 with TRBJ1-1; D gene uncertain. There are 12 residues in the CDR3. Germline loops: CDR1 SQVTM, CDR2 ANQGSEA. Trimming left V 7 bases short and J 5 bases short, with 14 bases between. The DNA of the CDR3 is TGCAGCGGGCAGGAGGGAAGGACTGAAGCTTTCTTT. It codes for CSGQEGRTEAFF.

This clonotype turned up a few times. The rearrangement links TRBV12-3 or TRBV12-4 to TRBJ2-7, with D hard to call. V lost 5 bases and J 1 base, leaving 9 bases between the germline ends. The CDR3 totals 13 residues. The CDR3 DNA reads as TGTGCCAGCAGTGGACGCCGGTCCTACGAGCAGTACTTC. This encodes CASSGRRSYEQYF.

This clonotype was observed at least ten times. As DNA, the CDR3 is TGCAGCGTTGAGTCGGGACCGGGGAACGAGCAGTACTTC. Protein: CSVESGPGNEQYF. This chain connects TRBV29-1 to TRBJ2-7, with D possibly called TRBD1 or TRBD2 (5 bases each). The CDR3 runs to 13 residues. The V end lost 3 bases, the J end lost 5 bases, and 14 bases lay between the germline ends. From germline, CDR1 is SQVTM and CDR2 ANQGSEA.

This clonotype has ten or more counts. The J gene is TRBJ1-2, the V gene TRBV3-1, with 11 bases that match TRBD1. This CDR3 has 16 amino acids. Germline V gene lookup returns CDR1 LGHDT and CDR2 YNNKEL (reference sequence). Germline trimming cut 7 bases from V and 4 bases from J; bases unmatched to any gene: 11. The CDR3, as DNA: TGTGCCAGCAACGCAAGAGGACAGGGGGCCTTCTATGGCTACACCTTC. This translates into CASNARGQGAFYGYTF.